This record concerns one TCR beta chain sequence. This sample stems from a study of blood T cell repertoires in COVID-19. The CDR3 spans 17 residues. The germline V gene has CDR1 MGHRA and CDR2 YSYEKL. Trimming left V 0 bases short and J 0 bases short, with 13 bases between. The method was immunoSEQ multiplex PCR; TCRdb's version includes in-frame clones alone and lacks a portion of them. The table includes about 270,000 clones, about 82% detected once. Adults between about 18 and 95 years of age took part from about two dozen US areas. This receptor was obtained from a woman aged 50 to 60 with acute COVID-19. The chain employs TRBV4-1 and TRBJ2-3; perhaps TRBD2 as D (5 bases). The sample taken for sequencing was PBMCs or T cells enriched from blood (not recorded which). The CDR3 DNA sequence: TGCGCCAGCAGCCAAGATAAGAACGGGGAGAGCACAGATACGCAGTATTTT. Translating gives CASSQDKNGESTDTQYF.